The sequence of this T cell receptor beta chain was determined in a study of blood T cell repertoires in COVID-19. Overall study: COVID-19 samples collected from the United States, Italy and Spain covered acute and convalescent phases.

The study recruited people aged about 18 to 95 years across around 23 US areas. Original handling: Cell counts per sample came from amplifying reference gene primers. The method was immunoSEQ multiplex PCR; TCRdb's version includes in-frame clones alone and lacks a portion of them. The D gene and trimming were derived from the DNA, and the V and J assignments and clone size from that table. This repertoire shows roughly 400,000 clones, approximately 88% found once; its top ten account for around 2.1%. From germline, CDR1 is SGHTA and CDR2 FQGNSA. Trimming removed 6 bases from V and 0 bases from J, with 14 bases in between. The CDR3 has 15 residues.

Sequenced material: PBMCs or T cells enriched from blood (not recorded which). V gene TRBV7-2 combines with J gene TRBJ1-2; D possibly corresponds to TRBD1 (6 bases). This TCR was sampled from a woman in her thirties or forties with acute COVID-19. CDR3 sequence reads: CASSPRQGPNYGYTF. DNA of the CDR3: TGTGCCAGCAGTCCAAGGCAGGGGCCTAACTATGGCTACACCTTC.